These 16 T cell receptor beta chains came from one sample sequenced in a study of blood T cell repertoires in COVID-19. Produced via immunoSEQ multiplex PCR; TCRdb's table is partial and in-frame only. Among under 300,000 clones listed, roughly 90% were seen once. The sequenced material came from peripheral blood. The receptors originated from a man between 60 and 75 years old who had recovered from COVID-19.

The chain employs TRBV19 and TRBJ1-1; no definite D call. The CDR3 runs to 13 residues. Germline loops: CDR1 LNHDA, CDR2 SQIVND (reference sequence). V gave up 9 bases and J gave up 3 bases, with 14 bases separating them. CDR3 bases: TGTGCCAGCTCTCGCGGGGTATACACTGAAGCTTTCTTT. Protein sequence: CASSRGVYTEAFF. The variable domain in full, with the rest retrieved from reference TRBV19 and TRBJ1-1, is DGGITQSPKYLFRKEGQNVTLSCEQNLNHDAMYWYRQDPGQGLRLIYYSQIVNDFQKGDIAEGYSVSREKKESFPLTVTSAQKNPTAFYLCASSRGVYTEAFFGQGTRLTVV.

The chain recombines TRBV5-4 with TRBJ2-3, with 8 bases that match TRBD2. The CDR3 loop spans 15 amino acids. Germline V gene lookup returns CDR1 SGHNT and CDR2 YYREEE (reference sequence). J gave up 3 bases and V 2 bases, and 5 bases lay outside the gene matches. The CDR3 reads CASSLNSGVTDTQYF. The CDR3 nucleotides read TGTGCCAGCAGCTTAAATAGCGGGGTGACAGATACGCAGTATTTT.

The chain has TRBV24-1 and TRBJ2-3; weak D call: TRBD1 (6 bases). Trimming took 1 base from V and 6 from J, leaving 10 bases between them. This CDR3 contains 14 residues. CDR1 and CDR2 from the germline V gene are KGHDR and SFDVKD. This chain's CDR3 is CATSDFGQMDTQYF. The CDR3, as DNA: TGTGCCACCAGTGATTTCGGACAGATGGATACGCAGTATTTT.

This clone was counted once. The chain is built from TRBV5-1 and TRBJ2-3, with 7 bases identical to TRBD1. Germline-derived CDR1 and CDR2 are SGHRS and YFSETQ. CDR3 length equals 13 residues. V was pared by 9 bases and J by 4 bases, with 8 bases of the junction left unmatched. CDR3 sequence (DNA): TGCGCCACCCCTGACAGGGTGCCAGATACGCAGTATTTT. Its translation: CATPDRVPDTQYF. The full variable domain, its missing parts supplied by reference TRBV5-1 and TRBJ2-3, is KAGVTQTPRYLIKTRGQQVTLSCSPISGHRSVSWYQQTPGQGLQFLFEYFSETQRNKGNFPGRFSGRQFSNSRSEMNVSTLELGDSALYLCATPDRVPDTQYFGPGTRLTVL.

To note about this clone: The sample has other DNA sequences that encode this CDR3 too. The V call is TRBV7-9, the J call TRBJ1-2; 9 bases line up with TRBD1. Trimming removed 3 bases from V and 8 bases from J; junction bases left unmatched: 4. In germline, CDR1 is SEHNR, CDR2 FQNEAQ (reference sequence). There are 13 residues in the CDR3. In DNA form, the CDR3 reads TGTGCCAGCAGCTTGGGGACAGGGTTAGGCTACACCTTC. Protein: CASSLGTGLGYTF. The full variable domain, in which reference TRBV7-9 and TRBJ1-2 provide the parts outside the CDR3, is DTGVSQNPRHKITKRGQNVTFRCDPISEHNRLYWYRQTLGQGPEFLTYFQNEAQLEKSRLLSDRFSAERPKGSFSTLEIQRTEQGDSAMYLCASSLGTGLGYTFGSGTRLTVV.

The gene calls are TRBV28 and TRBJ1-4; no firm D call. CDR1 is MDHEN, CDR2 SYDVKM, per germline. The CDR3 totals 11 residues. With 2 bases removed from V and 10 bases from J, the gap between germline ends came to 5 bases. CDR3 region: CASSLRRKLFF. CDR3 coding DNA: TGTGCCAGCAGTTTACGCAGAAAACTGTTTTTT.

The V and J genes are TRBV3-1 (or the pseudogene TRBV3-2) and TRBJ1-4; no clear D. The CDR3 loop spans 15 amino acids. Germline-derived CDR1 and CDR2 are LGHDT and YNNKEL (reference sequence). Trimming shortened V by 2 bases and J by 0 bases, and 7 bases separated the two germline ends. CDR3 in DNA: TGTGCCAGCAGCCAACGAGGAACAACTAATGAAAAACTGTTTTTT. Its translation is CASSQRGTTNEKLFF.

This clone was picked up one time. The chain recombines TRBV19 with TRBJ1-1; D unresolved. This CDR3 comprises 12 residues. The V end lost 5 bases, the J end lost 8 bases, and 12 bases lay between the germline ends. Germline-derived CDR1 and CDR2 are LNHDA and SQIVND (reference sequence). The CDR3, as DNA: TGTGCCAGTAGTTCCGGTTTTACCGAAGCTTTCTTT. Translating it yields CASSSGFTEAFF.

This clone was counted a few times. The chain links TRBV3-1 (or the pseudogene TRBV3-2) to TRBJ1-5; D is perhaps TRBD1 (6 bases). The CDR3 spans 15 residues. Germline loops: CDR1 LGHDT, CDR2 YNNKEL (reference sequence). V was trimmed by 4 bases and J by 2 bases, leaving 12 bases between them. CDR3 protein: CASSRRGMGNQPQHF. In DNA, the CDR3 is TGTGCCAGCAGCCGCAGGGGCATGGGCAATCAGCCCCAGCATTTT.

About this clone itself: The junction and the germline gene differ at one end; a read error may be behind it. The chain has TRBV5-1 and TRBJ2-3; 8 nucleotides agree with TRBD2. CDR3 length: 12 amino acids. Germline V gene data show CDR1 as SGHRS and CDR2 as YFSETQ. CDR3 nucleotides: TGCGCCAGCAGTTATATAGCGGGAATTTGGAATTTT. Its translation: CASSYIAGIWNF.

The chain employs TRBV7-9 and TRBJ2-7, with 8 nucleotides matching TRBD1. Germline V gene lookup returns CDR1 SEHNR and CDR2 FQNEAQ (reference sequence). The CDR3 spans 14 residues. V trimming: 2 bases; J trimming: 4 bases; junction bases outside the gene matches: 4. DNA of the CDR3: TGTGCCAGCAGCTTACCAGGGGGCATATACGAGCAGTACTTC. As protein: CASSLPGGIYEQYF.

This clone has more than one count but fewer than ten. The CDR3 sequence is CASGDRWSYGYTF. In nucleotides, the CDR3 is TGTGCCAGCGGGGACAGGTGGTCCTATGGCTACACCTTC. The chain couples TRBV6-5 to TRBJ1-2, with TRBD1 identical over 8 bases. CDR3 length equals 13 residues. Germline V lookup: CDR1 MNHEY, CDR2 SVGAGI. Trimming removed 8 bases from V and 4 bases from J; junction bases left unmatched: 6.

The rearrangement uses TRBV28 and TRBJ2-7; possible D gene TRBD1, 6 bases. V was pared by 6 bases and J by 3 bases, with 15 bases between. Germline V CDR1 and CDR2: MDHEN, SYDVKM. The CDR3 totals 14 residues. DNA of the CDR3: TGTGCCAGCAGGGACAGTGCCCAGATCTACGAGCAGTACTTC. Its translation is CASRDSAQIYEQYF.

The chain recombines TRBV28 with TRBJ2-7, with TRBD1 as a possible D gene (6 bases). Germline values: CDR1 MDHEN, CDR2 SYDVKM. The CDR3 is 14 amino acids. Trimming removed 2 bases at V and 2 bases at J, with 10 bases between. The CDR3 sequence is CASSLKDRTYEQYF. CDR3 sequence (DNA): TGTGCCAGCAGTTTAAAGGACAGAACCTACGAGCAGTACTTC.

The gene calls are TRBV5-5 and TRBJ2-7, with 7 positions matching TRBD1. The CDR3 length is 14 residues. The V and J ends lost 4 bases and 4 bases, in that order; junction bases with no gene match: 8. CDR1 and CDR2 (germline): SGHKS, YYEKEE (reference sequence). This CDR3 reads CASSGPGTDYEQYF. The CDR3 DNA follows: TGTGCCAGCAGCGGACCCGGGACAGATTACGAGCAGTACTTC.

The chain joins TRBV29-1 to TRBJ1-1; tentative D call: TRBD1 (5 bases). V dropped 6 bases and J dropped 11 bases, with 19 bases sitting between them. Germline CDR1 SQVTM, CDR2 ANQGSEA. The CDR3 spans 12 residues. The CDR3 here is CSVQQEGLRAFF. In nucleotides, the CDR3 is TGCAGCGTACAACAGGAGGGCTTGCGGGCTTTCTTT.